This TCR beta chain was identified in a study of regulatory T cells in long-lasting Graves disease. Combining iRepertoire HTBI primers with Arm-PCR of CDR3 regions, the authors built TCR beta libraries. TCRdb passed the multiplex PCR reads through MiXCR, listing each CDR3 protein once. The sample has about 540,000 distinct CDR3 sequences; about 14% are singletons. The V end lost 3 bases, the J end lost 4 bases, and 11 bases lay between the germline ends. This CDR3 spans 13 amino acids. CDR1 and CDR2 (germline): DFQATT, SNEGSKA (reference sequence). Time point here: newly diagnosed GD, antithyroid drugs for less than 3 months. Making the TCR library involved RNA that had been extracted from PBMCs. This clonotype has a count of ten or more. These same records also appear under a second study, on T cells in Graves' hyperthyroidism and ophthalmopathy. From that study: Uncontrolled infection, other autoimmune disease, pregnancy or lactation led to exclusion.

This chain links TRBV20-1 with TRBJ2-3, with D perhaps matching TRBD1 (5 bases). This clonotype originated in a young man with Graves disease. The sequences come from peripheral blood mononuclear cells (PBMCs), collected at new diagnosis, from a patient treated with antithyroid drugs. CDR3 loop: CSASEIRADTQYF. DNA of the CDR3: TGCAGTGCTAGTGAAATCAGGGCAGATACGCAGTATTTT.